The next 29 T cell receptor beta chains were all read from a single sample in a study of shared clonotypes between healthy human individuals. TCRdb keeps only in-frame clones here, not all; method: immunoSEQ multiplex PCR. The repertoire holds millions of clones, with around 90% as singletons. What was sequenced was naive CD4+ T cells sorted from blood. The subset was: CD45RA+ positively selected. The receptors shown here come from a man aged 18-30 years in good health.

The CDR3 reads CASKRTAPQETQYF. CDR3 coding DNA: TGTGCCAGCAAGAGGACAGCTCCTCAAGAGACCCAGTACTTC. The chain recombines TRBV6-1 with TRBJ2-5; D possibly corresponds to TRBD1 (6 bases). The germline V gene encodes CDR1 MNHNS and CDR2 SASEGT. Trimming removed 7 bases at V and 2 bases at J, with 14 bases between. The CDR3 loop spans 14 amino acids.

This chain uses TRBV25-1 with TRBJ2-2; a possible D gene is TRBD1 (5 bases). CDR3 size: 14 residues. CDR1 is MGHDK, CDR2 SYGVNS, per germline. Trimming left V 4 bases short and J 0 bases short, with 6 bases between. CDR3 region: CASSVRANTGELFF. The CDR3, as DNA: TGTGCCAGCAGTGTCAGGGCGAACACCGGGGAGCTGTTTTTT.

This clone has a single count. CDR3 nucleotides: TGTGCTAGTGGACCCGGGGGAGCGGGAGGATTGAAAGAGACCCAGTACTTC. Amino acid sequence: CASGPGGAGGLKETQYF. The V and J genes are TRBV12-5 and TRBJ2-5; 9 bases are shared with TRBD2. The CDR3 runs to 17 residues. With 6 bases clipped from V and 3 bases from J, the junction kept 14 bases outside the gene matches. Germline V CDR1 and CDR2: LGHNT, FRNRAP.

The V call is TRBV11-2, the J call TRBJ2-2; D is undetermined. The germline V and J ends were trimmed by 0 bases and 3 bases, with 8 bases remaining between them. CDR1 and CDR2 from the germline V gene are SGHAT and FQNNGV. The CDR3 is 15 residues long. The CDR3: CASSLDSKYTGELFF. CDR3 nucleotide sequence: TGTGCCAGCAGCTTAGACAGTAAATACACCGGGGAGCTGTTTTTT.

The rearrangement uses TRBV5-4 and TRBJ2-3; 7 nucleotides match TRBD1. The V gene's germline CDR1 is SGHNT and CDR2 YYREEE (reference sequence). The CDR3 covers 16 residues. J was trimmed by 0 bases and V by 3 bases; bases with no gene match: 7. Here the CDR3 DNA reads TGTGCCAGCAGCTGGACAGGCTCCCCTAGCACAGATACGCAGTATTTT. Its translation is CASSWTGSPSTDTQYF.

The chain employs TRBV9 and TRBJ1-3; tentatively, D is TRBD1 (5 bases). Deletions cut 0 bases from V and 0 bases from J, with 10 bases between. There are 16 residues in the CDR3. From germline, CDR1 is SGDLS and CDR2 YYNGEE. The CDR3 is CASSVEPGTSGNTIYF. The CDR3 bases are TGTGCCAGCAGCGTAGAACCAGGGACCTCTGGAAACACCATATATTTT.

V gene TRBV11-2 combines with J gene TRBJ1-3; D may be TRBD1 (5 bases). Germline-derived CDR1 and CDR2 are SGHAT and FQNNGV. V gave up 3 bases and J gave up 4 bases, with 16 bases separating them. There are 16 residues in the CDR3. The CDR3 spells CASSFGTTPGGNTIYF. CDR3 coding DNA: TGTGCCAGCAGCTTTGGGACGACCCCGGGGGGAAACACCATATATTTT.

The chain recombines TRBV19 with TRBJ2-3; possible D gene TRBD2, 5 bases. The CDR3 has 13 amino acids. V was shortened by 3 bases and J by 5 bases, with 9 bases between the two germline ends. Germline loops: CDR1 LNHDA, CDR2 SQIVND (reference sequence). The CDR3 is CASSIIRGDTQYF. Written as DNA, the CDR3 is TGTGCCAGTAGTATTATCCGGGGAGATACGCAGTATTTT.

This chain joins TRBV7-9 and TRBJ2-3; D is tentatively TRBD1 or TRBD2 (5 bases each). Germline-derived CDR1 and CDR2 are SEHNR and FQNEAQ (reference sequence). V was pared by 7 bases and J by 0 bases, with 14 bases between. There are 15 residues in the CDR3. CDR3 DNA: TGTGCCAGCAACCCTAGGGGCGGGAGCACAGATACGCAGTATTTT. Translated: CASNPRGGSTDTQYF.

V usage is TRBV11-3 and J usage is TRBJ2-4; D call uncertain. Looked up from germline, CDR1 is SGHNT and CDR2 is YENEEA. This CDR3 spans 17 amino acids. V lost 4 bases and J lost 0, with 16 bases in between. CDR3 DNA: TGTGCCAGCAGCTCACGAACCCCCTTTCTAGCCAAAAACATTCAGTACTTC. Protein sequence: CASSSRTPFLAKNIQYF.

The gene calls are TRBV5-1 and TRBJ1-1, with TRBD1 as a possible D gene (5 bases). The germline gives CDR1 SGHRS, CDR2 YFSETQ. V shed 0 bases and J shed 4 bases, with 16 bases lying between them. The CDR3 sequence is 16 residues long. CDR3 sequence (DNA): TGCGCCAGCAGCTTGGACCGGCCAGGGTTGGGCACTGAAGCTTTCTTT. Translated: CASSLDRPGLGTEAFF. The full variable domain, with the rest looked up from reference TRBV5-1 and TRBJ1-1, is KAGVTQTPRYLIKTRGQQVTLSCSPISGHRSVSWYQQTPGQGLQFLFEYFSETQRNKGNFPGRFSGRQFSNSRSEMNVSTLELGDSALYLCASSLDRPGLGTEAFFGQGTRLTVV.

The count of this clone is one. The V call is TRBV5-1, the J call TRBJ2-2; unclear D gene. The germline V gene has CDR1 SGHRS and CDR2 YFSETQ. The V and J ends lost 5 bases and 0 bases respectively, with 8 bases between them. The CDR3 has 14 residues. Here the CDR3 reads CASRSTANTGELFF. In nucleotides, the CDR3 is TGCGCCAGCAGGTCAACAGCGAACACCGGGGAGCTGTTTTTT.

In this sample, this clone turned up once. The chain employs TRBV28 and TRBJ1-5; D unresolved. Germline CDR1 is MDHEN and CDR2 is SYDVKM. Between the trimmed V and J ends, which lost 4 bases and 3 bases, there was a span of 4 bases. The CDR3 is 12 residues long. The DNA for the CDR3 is TGTGCCAGCAGTTCAGACAATCAGCCCCAGCATTTT. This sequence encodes CASSSDNQPQHF.

CDR3 in amino acids: CASCPGVSSYEQYF. In DNA, the CDR3 is TGTGCTAGTTGCCCCGGAGTCAGCTCCTACGAGCAGTACTTC. The chain couples TRBV12-5 to TRBJ2-7, with no clear D. The germline V gene encodes CDR1 LGHNT and CDR2 FRNRAP. V lost 8 bases and J 0 bases, leaving 14 bases between the germline ends. This CDR3 region has 14 residues.

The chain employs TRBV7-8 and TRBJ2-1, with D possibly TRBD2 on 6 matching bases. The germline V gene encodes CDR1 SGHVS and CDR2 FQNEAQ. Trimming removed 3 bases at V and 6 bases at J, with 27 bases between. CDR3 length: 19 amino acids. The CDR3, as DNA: TGTGCCAGCAGCTTTCACATTTTATCGCGGGAAGGCATTTTCAATGAGCAGTTCTTC. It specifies CASSFHILSREGIFNEQFF.

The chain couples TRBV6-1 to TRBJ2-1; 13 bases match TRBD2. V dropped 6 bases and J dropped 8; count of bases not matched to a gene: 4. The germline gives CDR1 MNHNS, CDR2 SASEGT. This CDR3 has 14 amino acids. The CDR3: CASRLAGGPYEQFF. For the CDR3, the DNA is TGTGCCAGCAGACTAGCGGGGGGGCCATATGAGCAGTTCTTC.

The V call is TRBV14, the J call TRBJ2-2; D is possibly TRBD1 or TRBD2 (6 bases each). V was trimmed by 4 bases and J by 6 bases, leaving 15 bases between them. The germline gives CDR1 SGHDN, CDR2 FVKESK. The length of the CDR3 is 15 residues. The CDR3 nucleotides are TGTGCCAGCAGCCTTTCCGGACAGCGGGCCGGGGAGCTGTTTTTT. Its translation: CASSLSGQRAGELFF.

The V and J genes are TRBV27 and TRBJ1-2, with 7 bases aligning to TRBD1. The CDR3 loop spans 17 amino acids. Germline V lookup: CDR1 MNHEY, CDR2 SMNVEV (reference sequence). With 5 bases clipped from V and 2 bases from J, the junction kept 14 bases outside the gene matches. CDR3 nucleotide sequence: TGTGCCAGCAGTCTCCTATCCCTCAGACAGGGAAACTATGGCTACACCTTC. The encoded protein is CASSLLSLRQGNYGYTF.

Here the CDR3 reads CASSLWDQETQYF. CDR3 bases: TGTGCCAGCAGCTTGTGGGACCAAGAGACCCAGTACTTC. This chain uses TRBV5-4 with TRBJ2-5, with D unclear. V was pared by 1 base and J by 0 bases, with 4 bases between. The CDR3 covers 13 residues. Germline V lookup: CDR1 SGHNT, CDR2 YYREEE (reference sequence).

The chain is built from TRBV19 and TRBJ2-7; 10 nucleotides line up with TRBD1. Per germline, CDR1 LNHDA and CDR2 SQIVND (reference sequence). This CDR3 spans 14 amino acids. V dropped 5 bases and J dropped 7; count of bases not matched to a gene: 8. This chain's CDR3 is CASSPGTGAGEQYF. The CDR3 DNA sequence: TGTGCCAGTAGTCCGGGGACAGGGGCAGGGGAGCAGTACTTC.

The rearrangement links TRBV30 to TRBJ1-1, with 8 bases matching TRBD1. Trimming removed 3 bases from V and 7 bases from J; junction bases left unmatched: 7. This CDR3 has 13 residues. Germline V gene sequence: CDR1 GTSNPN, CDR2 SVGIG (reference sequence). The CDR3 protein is CAWSLGQGGEAFF. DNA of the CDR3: TGTGCCTGGAGCCTAGGACAGGGAGGTGAAGCTTTCTTT.

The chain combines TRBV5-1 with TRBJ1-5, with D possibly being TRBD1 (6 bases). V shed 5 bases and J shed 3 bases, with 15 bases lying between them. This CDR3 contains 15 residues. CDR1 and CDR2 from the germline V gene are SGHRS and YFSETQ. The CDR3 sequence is CASRQISGANQPQHF. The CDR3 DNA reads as TGCGCCAGCAGACAGATATCAGGGGCCAATCAGCCCCAGCATTTT.

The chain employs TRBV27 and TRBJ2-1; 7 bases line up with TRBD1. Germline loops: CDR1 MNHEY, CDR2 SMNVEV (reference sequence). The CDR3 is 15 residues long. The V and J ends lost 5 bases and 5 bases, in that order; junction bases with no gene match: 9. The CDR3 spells CASSAWTGNNNEQFF. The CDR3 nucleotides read TGTGCCAGCAGTGCTTGGACAGGAAACAACAATGAGCAGTTCTTC.

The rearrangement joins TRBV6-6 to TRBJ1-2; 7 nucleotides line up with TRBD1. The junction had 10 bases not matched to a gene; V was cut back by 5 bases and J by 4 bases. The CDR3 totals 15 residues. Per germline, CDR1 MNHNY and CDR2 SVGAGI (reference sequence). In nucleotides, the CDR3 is TGTGCCAGCAGTCTAGGGACAGTGGGTCTCTATGGCTACACCTTC. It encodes CASSLGTVGLYGYTF.

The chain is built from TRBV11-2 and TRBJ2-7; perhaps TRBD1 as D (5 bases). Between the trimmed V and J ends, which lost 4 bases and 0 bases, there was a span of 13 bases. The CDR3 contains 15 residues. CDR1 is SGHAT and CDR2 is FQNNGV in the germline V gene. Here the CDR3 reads CASSSSHRSSYEQYF. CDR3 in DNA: TGTGCCAGCAGCTCGTCTCACAGGAGCTCCTACGAGCAGTACTTC.

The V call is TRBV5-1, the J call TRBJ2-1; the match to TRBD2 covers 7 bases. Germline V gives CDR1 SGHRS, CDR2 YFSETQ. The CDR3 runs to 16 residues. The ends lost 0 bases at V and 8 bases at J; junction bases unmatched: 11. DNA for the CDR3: TGCGCCAGCAGCTTGGAGGCTAGCGGCAGGAGTCATGAGCAGTTCTTC. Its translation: CASSLEASGRSHEQFF. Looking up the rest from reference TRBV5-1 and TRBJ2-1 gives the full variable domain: KAGVTQTPRYLIKTRGQQVTLSCSPISGHRSVSWYQQTPGQGLQFLFEYFSETQRNKGNFPGRFSGRQFSNSRSEMNVSTLELGDSALYLCASSLEASGRSHEQFFGPGTRLTVL.

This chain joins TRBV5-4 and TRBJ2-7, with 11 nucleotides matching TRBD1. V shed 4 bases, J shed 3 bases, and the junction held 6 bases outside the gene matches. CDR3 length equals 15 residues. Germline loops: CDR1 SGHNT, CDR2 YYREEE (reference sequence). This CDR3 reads CASSVGQGDLYEQYF. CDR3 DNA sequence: TGTGCCAGCAGCGTGGGACAGGGGGATCTCTACGAGCAGTACTTC.

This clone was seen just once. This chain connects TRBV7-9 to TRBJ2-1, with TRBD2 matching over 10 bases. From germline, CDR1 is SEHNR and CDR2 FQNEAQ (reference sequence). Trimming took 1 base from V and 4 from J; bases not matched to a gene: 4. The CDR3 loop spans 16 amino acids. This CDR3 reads CASSLVGLADYNEQFF. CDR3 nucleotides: TGTGCCAGCAGCTTAGTAGGACTAGCGGATTACAATGAGCAGTTCTTC.

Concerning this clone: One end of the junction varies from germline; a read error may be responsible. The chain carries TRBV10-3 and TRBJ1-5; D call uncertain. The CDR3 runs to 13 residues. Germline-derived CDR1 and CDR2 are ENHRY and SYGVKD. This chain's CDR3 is CAIRPAGEQPQHF. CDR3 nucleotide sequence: TGTGCGATCAGGCCGGCAGGAGAACAGCCCCAGCATTTT.